Each of the 24 T cell receptor beta chains below was sequenced from the same sample in a study of beta chain features in type 1 diabetes. General observations from the study: Shortening of TCRB CDR3s, moderate but significant, appeared in all four CD4+ subsets of Type 1 diabetes patients.

Which antigens these TCRs recognize remains unknown. As every portion of the isolated RNA was reverse transcribed, the sequencing read expressed TCRB transcripts. The assay was immunoSEQ multiplex PCR, and TCRdb's table has in-frame clones only and misses some. The sample lists about 650,000 clones, approximately 13% seen once, with more than 0.1% in the top ten. Sequencing was performed on naive CD4+ T cells from blood. All receptors derive from a man aged 25 to 40 with type 1 diabetes.

This clone has just a few counts. The chain links TRBV27 to TRBJ1-2; 10 bases map to TRBD1. The CDR3 has 15 residues. V gave up 5 bases and J gave up 1 base; unmatched junction bases: 4. The germline V gene encodes CDR1 MNHEY and CDR2 SMNVEV (reference sequence). The CDR3 protein is CASSLGTGVNYGYTF. The CDR3 DNA follows: TGTGCCAGCAGTCTGGGGACAGGGGTTAACTATGGCTACACCTTC.

This chain uses TRBV6-1 with TRBJ2-7, with 8 bases identical to TRBD1. Germline-derived CDR1 and CDR2 are MNHNS and SASEGT. The length of the CDR3 is 13 residues. J was trimmed by 2 bases and V by 7 bases; bases with no gene match: 4. The CDR3 DNA sequence: TGTGCCAGCACCGTGGACAGGGCCTACGAGCAGTACTTC. Translation: CASTVDRAYEQYF.

The rearrangement uses TRBV29-1 and TRBJ2-7, with a weak D call TRBD2 (5 bases). CDR3 size: 15 residues. Deletions cut 4 bases from V and 0 bases from J, with 16 bases between. CDR1 is SQVTM and CDR2 is ANQGSEA in the germline V gene. CDR3 in amino acids: CSVALPGSPSYEQYF. CDR3 DNA sequence: TGCAGCGTTGCTTTGCCGGGGTCACCCTCCTACGAGCAGTACTTC.

This chain connects TRBV16 to TRBJ1-1; unclear D gene. This CDR3 is built from 14 residues. Germline CDR1 and CDR2: KGHSY and FQNENV. Trimming pared 0 bases from V and 5 bases from J, leaving 10 bases between. For the CDR3, the DNA is TGTGCCAGCAGCCAATCGAGCGGTAAGACTGAAGCTTTCTTT. Amino acids: CASSQSSGKTEAFF.

This chain links TRBV6-5 with TRBJ1-5; a possible D gene is TRBD1 (5 bases). This CDR3 region has 15 residues. Germline V gene lookup returns CDR1 MNHEY and CDR2 SVGAGI. Trimming left V 6 bases short and J 5 bases short, with 17 bases between. CDR3 amino acids: CASSPGGGEHQPQHF. The CDR3 nucleotides read TGTGCCAGCAGCCCCGGGGGAGGAGAACATCAGCCCCAGCATTTT.

The chain is built from TRBV7-9 and TRBJ2-2; 9 bases are shared with TRBD2. Germline V CDR1 and CDR2: SEHNR, FQNEAQ (reference sequence). This CDR3 region has 16 residues. The ends lost 5 bases at V and 2 bases at J; junction bases unmatched: 6. CDR3 sequence (DNA): TGTGCCAGCAGCACACCGACTAGCGGAAACACCGGGGAGCTGTTTTTT. It codes for CASSTPTSGNTGELFF.

The genes are TRBV6-4 and TRBJ1-5; the D is unclear. This CDR3 contains 13 residues. Germline V lookup: CDR1 MRHNA, CDR2 SNTAGT. Trimming pared 4 bases from V and 3 bases from J, leaving 7 bases between. The chain's CDR3 is CASSVGDNQPQHF. CDR3 nucleotides: TGTGCCAGCAGTGTCGGCGACAATCAGCCCCAGCATTTT.

This clone was seen more than once but under ten times. This sequence joins TRBV4-2 and TRBJ2-3, with D unresolved. The CDR3 is 16 residues long. V shed 1 base and J shed 2 bases, with 13 bases lying between them. Germline V gives CDR1 LGHNA, CDR2 YNFKEQ. Here the CDR3 reads CASSQGTRVVTDTQYF. CDR3 DNA sequence: TGTGCCAGCAGCCAAGGTACCCGGGTAGTCACAGATACGCAGTATTTT.

This clone has more than one count but fewer than ten. V is TRBV9 and J is TRBJ1-3; D is unclear. CDR3 size: 14 residues. The V gene lost 0 bases and the J gene lost 8 bases, with 12 bases spanning the gap. Germline lookup yields CDR1 SGDLS and CDR2 YYNGEE. The CDR3 DNA follows: TGTGCCAGCAGCGTAGCGAGCGTACAAGACACCATATATTTT. Translated, it gives CASSVASVQDTIYF.

In this sample, this clone turned up a few times. This rearrangement joins TRBV4-3 to TRBJ2-7; 11 nucleotides align to TRBD2. The germline gives CDR1 LGHNA, CDR2 YSLEER. After removal of 1 base from V and 4 bases from J, the junction contained 6 bases not matched to a gene. This CDR3 region has 16 residues. As DNA, the CDR3 is TGCGCCAGCAGCCAAGCTCTGACTAGCGGGAAGTACGAGCAGTACTTC. Amino acids: CASSQALTSGKYEQYF.

V gene TRBV7-2 combines with J gene TRBJ2-5; possible D gene TRBD1, 5 bases. Germline values: CDR1 SGHTA, CDR2 FQGNSA. Between the trimmed V and J ends, which lost 1 base and 1 base, there was a span of 10 bases. This CDR3 contains 15 residues. CDR3 sequence (DNA): TGTGCCAGCAGCTTAGTCGTTACAGGCCAAGAGACCCAGTACTTC. Its protein is CASSLVVTGQETQYF. The entire variable domain, with the rest obtained from reference TRBV7-2 and TRBJ2-5, is as follows: GAGVSQSPSNKVTEKGKDVELRCDPISGHTALYWYRQSLGQGLEFLIYFQGNSAPDKSGLPSDRFSAERTGGSVSTLTIQRTQQEDSAVYLCASSLVVTGQETQYFGPGTRLLVL.

The chain recombines TRBV9 with TRBJ2-7; a possible D gene is TRBD2 (5 bases). V shed 4 bases and J shed 5 bases, with 10 bases lying between them. There are 12 residues in the CDR3. Germline CDR1 SGDLS, CDR2 YYNGEE. The CDR3 nucleotides are TGTGCCAGCAGCCCCCGGGGTGACGAGCAGTACTTC. The encoded protein is CASSPRGDEQYF.

The chain combines TRBV2 with TRBJ1-2, with D uncertain. CDR1 and CDR2 (germline): SNHLY, FYNNEI. Trimming stripped 3 bases from V and 4 bases from J, with 12 bases between. The CDR3 runs to 14 residues. CDR3 protein: CASSDRPGPYGYTF. CDR3 coding DNA: TGTGCCAGCAGTGACCGACCGGGTCCCTATGGCTACACCTTC.

The rearrangement joins TRBV2 to TRBJ1-5; 7 nucleotides align to TRBD1. Germline V gene data show CDR1 as SNHLY and CDR2 as FYNNEI. V shed 3 bases, J shed 7 bases, and the junction held 3 bases outside the gene matches. CDR3 length: 13 residues. CDR3 nucleotide sequence: TGTGCCAGCAGTGACAGGGGGGAACAGCCCCAGCATTTT. It is translated as CASSDRGEQPQHF.

This clone occurred a few times. The chain links TRBV9 to TRBJ2-3, with no clear D. The CDR3 extends over 13 amino acids. Trimming took 3 bases from V and 0 from J, leaving 5 bases between them. CDR1 SGDLS and CDR2 YYNGEE come from the germline V gene. The CDR3 spells CASSGASTDTQYF. DNA of the CDR3: TGTGCCAGCAGCGGGGCTAGCACAGATACGCAGTATTTT.

This clone has just a few counts. This sequence joins TRBV6-5 and TRBJ1-5, with 7 positions matching TRBD1. Germline assignment: CDR1 MNHEY and CDR2 SVGAGI. V lost 6 bases and J lost 5; bases outside the gene matches: 4. This CDR3 comprises 13 residues. The CDR3 reads CASRRQGDQPQHF. The CDR3 coding sequence is TGTGCCAGCAGGAGACAGGGAGATCAGCCCCAGCATTTT.

This clone was observed a handful of times. This chain joins TRBV7-6 and TRBJ1-2, with D unclear. V lost 2 bases and J 5 bases, leaving 6 bases between the germline ends. The CDR3 totals 12 residues. Germline lookup yields CDR1 SGHVS and CDR2 FNYEAQ. This CDR3 is CASSLRGYGYTF. The DNA of the CDR3 is TGTGCCAGCAGCTTACGGGGTTATGGCTACACCTTC.

A few counts support this clone. The V gene is TRBV19, the J gene TRBJ2-1; no definite D call. This CDR3 spans 14 amino acids. CDR1 LNHDA and CDR2 SQIVND come from the germline V gene (reference sequence). Trimming removed 3 bases at V and 7 bases at J, with 13 bases between. The CDR3 spells CASSISRTPNEQFF. CDR3 DNA: TGTGCCAGTAGTATCAGTCGGACGCCAAATGAGCAGTTCTTC.

This sequence joins TRBV30 and TRBJ1-4, with 11 positions matching TRBD1. With 0 bases clipped from V and 7 bases from J, the junction kept 7 bases outside the gene matches. The CDR3 is 16 amino acids. Germline values: CDR1 GTSNPN, CDR2 SVGIG (reference sequence). The CDR3 bases are TGTGCCTGGAGTGTACTGGGGACAGGGGGAACTGAAAAACTGTTTTTT. It encodes CAWSVLGTGGTEKLFF.

This clone was seen only a few times. The chain carries TRBV7-2 and TRBJ1-3; 7 bases fit TRBD1. Per germline, CDR1 SGHTA and CDR2 FQGNSA. The ends lost 0 bases at V and 0 bases at J; junction bases unmatched: 5. The CDR3 spans 17 residues. CDR3 in amino acids: CASSLARQGSSGNTIYF. The CDR3 bases are TGTGCCAGCAGCTTAGCCAGACAGGGCAGCTCTGGAAACACCATATATTTT.

This clone showed up just a few times. The V gene is TRBV6-6, the J gene TRBJ2-3; 8 positions match TRBD2. V lost 6 bases and J lost 6; bases outside the gene matches: 14. CDR1 MNHNY and CDR2 SVGAGI come from the germline V gene (reference sequence). The CDR3 runs to 16 residues. Written as DNA, the CDR3 is TGTGCCAGCAGATCGGTGGCGGGGGGCCCCGCCGATACGCAGTATTTT. It is translated as CASRSVAGGPADTQYF.

This chain links TRBV7-9 with TRBJ2-7, with 8 bases that match TRBD1. Germline V gene data show CDR1 as SEHNR and CDR2 as FQNEAQ (reference sequence). Trimming at V came to 4 bases and at J to 12 bases, leaving 14 bases not matched to a gene. The CDR3 covers 14 residues. The CDR3 sequence: CASSWGTGMDSRYF. The CDR3 region has the DNA TGTGCCAGCAGCTGGGGGACAGGAATGGACTCTAGGTACTTC. Looking up the rest from reference TRBV7-9 and TRBJ2-7 gives the full variable domain: DTGVSQNPRHKITKRGQNVTFRCDPISEHNRLYWYRQTLGQGPEFLTYFQNEAQLEKSRLLSDRFSAERPKGSFSTLEIQRTEQGDSAMYLCASSWGTGMDSRYFGPGTRLTVT.

This clone was seen more than once but under ten times. The CDR3 DNA is TGCGCCAGCAGCTTGGACAGGGAAAGATACGAGCAGTACTTC. It specifies CASSLDRERYEQYF. The rearrangement uses TRBV5-1 and TRBJ2-7; tentatively, D is TRBD1 (6 bases). The ends were cut back, 0 bases at V and 4 bases at J, with 11 bases in the middle. The CDR3 is 14 amino acids. Germline lookup yields CDR1 SGHRS and CDR2 YFSETQ.

The chain couples TRBV11-3 to TRBJ2-3; 7 bases are a match to TRBD2. Looked up from germline, CDR1 is SGHNT and CDR2 is YENEEA. The J segment lost 4 bases and the V segment lost 5 bases, leaving 9 bases of the junction unmatched. The CDR3 length is 15 residues. The CDR3 nucleotides are TGTGCCAGCAGCCCAGGACTTGGGAGGGCAGATACGCAGTATTTT. Protein product: CASSPGLGRADTQYF.